This passage covers 9 T cell receptor beta chains from one sample sequenced in a study of PD-L1 blockade in urothelial cancer. The assay was immunoSEQ multiplex PCR, and TCRdb's table has in-frame clones only and misses some. The sample lists 90,000 to 120,000 clones, about 90% seen once, with just over 0.9% in the top ten. Sequencing used PBMCs, obtained around atezolizumab (anti-PD-L1) treatment. All receptors come from a woman aged 80 or over with urothelial cancer.

The chain links TRBV10-2 to TRBJ2-3; 7 bases map to TRBD2. The CDR3 loop spans 19 amino acids. Germline V gene sequence: CDR1 WSHSY, CDR2 SAAADI. Trimming removed 8 bases from V and 0 bases from J; junction bases left unmatched: 20. The CDR3, as DNA: TGCGCCAGCGGGGGGGGAGGGAGGGCCGGTCGGGGTAGCACAGATACGCAGTATTTT. The encoded protein is CASGGGGRAGRGSTDTQYF.

The chain couples TRBV28 to TRBJ1-4; 7 bases map to TRBD1. Trimming cost V 2 bases and J 7 bases; bases outside gene matches: 7. This CDR3 region has 15 residues. The V gene's germline CDR1 is MDHEN and CDR2 SYDVKM. For the CDR3, the DNA is TGTGCCAGCAGTTTAGCGGGACAGTTGGGTGAAAAACTGTTTTTT. Translation: CASSLAGQLGEKLFF.

The genes are TRBV6-1 and TRBJ1-4; no firm D call. This CDR3 contains 16 residues. Per the germline V gene, CDR1 is MNHNS and CDR2 is SASEGT. Trimming stripped 3 bases from V and 8 bases from J, with 19 bases between. CDR3 in DNA: TGTGCCAGCAGTGAGGTGACCGGGGATGTGAAGGAAAAACTGTTTTTT. Translated: CASSEVTGDVKEKLFF.

The V gene is TRBV10-3, the J gene TRBJ2-6; 7 nucleotides align to TRBD2. Trimming cost V 10 bases and J 2 bases; bases outside gene matches: 11. CDR3 length: 16 residues. CDR1 is ENHRY, CDR2 SYGVKD, per germline. The CDR3 sequence is CATPLKGGPGANVLTF. The CDR3 DNA reads TGTGCCACCCCTCTTAAGGGAGGGCCTGGGGCCAACGTCCTGACTTTC.

The V gene is TRBV5-4, the J gene TRBJ2-7; 7 bases agree with TRBD2. The ends lost 5 bases at V and 5 bases at J; junction bases unmatched: 10. The germline CDR1 and CDR2 sequences are SGHNT and YYREEE (reference sequence). The CDR3 runs 14 residues. Here the CDR3 reads CASSQLGGSHEQYF. Here the CDR3 DNA reads TGTGCCAGCAGTCAACTTGGCGGGAGCCACGAGCAGTACTTC.

The rearrangement uses TRBV9 and TRBJ2-7; TRBD1 aligns across 7 bases. Germline V CDR1 and CDR2: SGDLS, YYNGEE. Losses at the gene ends were 0 bases for V and 6 bases for J; bases not matched to a gene: 6. This CDR3 has 14 residues. For the CDR3, the DNA is TGTGCCAGCAGCGTAGAACAGGGGCTCGGCGAGCAGTACTTC. The encoded protein is CASSVEQGLGEQYF.

The chain combines TRBV11-2 with TRBJ2-3; tentative D call: TRBD1 (6 bases). CDR1 is SGHAT, CDR2 FQNNGV, per germline. V lost 4 bases and J 3 bases, leaving 14 bases between the germline ends. The CDR3 runs 15 residues. CDR3 nucleotides: TGTGCCAGCAGCTCGGTAAACAGGGTAACAGATACGCAGTATTTT. Residues: CASSSVNRVTDTQYF.

The chain has TRBV4-2 and TRBJ2-1; D might be TRBD1 (6 bases). The CDR3 is 15 residues long. V was cut by 0 bases and J by 3 bases, with 9 bases left in between. Germline V lookup: CDR1 LGHNA, CDR2 YNFKEQ. The CDR3 spells CASSQDQQGYNEQFF. The CDR3 DNA is TGTGCCAGCAGCCAAGATCAACAGGGCTACAATGAGCAGTTCTTC.

This chain connects TRBV5-1 to TRBJ1-1; 7 bases align to TRBD1. The germline CDR1 and CDR2 sequences are SGHRS and YFSETQ. The CDR3 extends over 14 amino acids. Trimming took 1 base from V and 3 from J; bases not matched to a gene: 3. This CDR3 reads CASSLKTGYTEAFF. For the CDR3, the DNA is TGCGCCAGCAGCTTGAAGACAGGGTACACTGAAGCTTTCTTT. Filled out from reference TRBV5-1 and TRBJ1-1, the complete variable domain reads KAGVTQTPRYLIKTRGQQVTLSCSPISGHRSVSWYQQTPGQGLQFLFEYFSETQRNKGNFPGRFSGRQFSNSRSEMNVSTLELGDSALYLCASSLKTGYTEAFFGQGTRLTVV.